The 25 T cell receptor beta chains below all came from one sample that was sequenced in a study of T cell repertoires in cytomegalovirus infection. Using its own MiXCR run on the reads, TCRdb lists one record per CDR3 protein. This table holds roughly 990,000 distinct CDR3 sequences, around 30% found once. These receptors have no identified antigens. The input for sequencing was cultured CD8+ T cells from PBMCs, taken from culture after CMV antigen stimulation. The source is a human donor in good health (CMV status not recorded). Some clones in this sample may be carry-over from other donors' samples.

V is TRBV7-4 and J is TRBJ1-1, with D perhaps matching TRBD1 (5 bases). Trimming removed 5 bases at V and 8 bases at J, with 15 bases between. The CDR3 contains 13 residues. Germline CDR1 SGHVT, CDR2 SQSDAQ. The CDR3, as DNA: TGTGCCAGCAGCCCGGGGGGTACGGGAGAAGCTTTCTTT. Translation: CASSPGGTGEAFF.

The rearrangement uses TRBV28 and TRBJ2-3; 8 bases map to TRBD1. CDR1 is MDHEN, CDR2 SYDVKM, per germline. This CDR3 region has 15 residues. Unmatched junction bases numbered 9, after V lost 6 bases and J lost 4 bases. The CDR3 reads CASSYRTGSPDTQYF. The CDR3 region has the DNA TGTGCCAGCAGCTACCGGACAGGGAGCCCAGATACGCAGTATTTT.

The rearrangement links TRBV27 to TRBJ2-1, with 12 nucleotides matching TRBD2. CDR1 is MNHEY and CDR2 is SMNVEV in the germline V gene (reference sequence). This CDR3 is 14 amino acids long. V shed 7 bases and J 7 bases; nucleotides not matched to a gene: 5. CDR3 region: CASIPSGGGNEQFF. CDR3 nucleotides: TGTGCCAGCATCCCTAGCGGGGGGGGTAATGAGCAGTTCTTC.

The rearrangement uses TRBV7-2 and TRBJ2-7; 10 bases are a match to TRBD1. The CDR3 extends over 16 amino acids. Germline V lookup: CDR1 SGHTA, CDR2 FQGNSA. The J segment lost 0 bases and the V segment lost 4 bases, leaving 6 bases of the junction unmatched. The CDR3 reads CASSSGTGDGSYEQYV. DNA of the CDR3: TGTGCCAGCAGCTCAGGGACAGGGGACGGCTCCTACGAGCAGTACGTC.

The chain employs TRBV19 and TRBJ2-2; 14 nucleotides align to TRBD2. Germline V lookup: CDR1 LNHDA, CDR2 SQIVND (reference sequence). The V segment lost 6 bases and the J segment 4 bases; nucleotides outside the gene matches: 7. This CDR3 has 17 residues. The CDR3 coding sequence is TGTGCCAGTAGCCCCGAGGGACTAGCGGGGGCCACCGGGGAGCTGTTTTTT. The encoded protein is CASSPEGLAGATGELFF.

The V gene is TRBV20-1, the J gene TRBJ2-5; 8 bases are a match to TRBD1. This CDR3 is 15 amino acids long. V shed 2 bases and J 0 bases; nucleotides not matched to a gene: 5. CDR1 and CDR2 (germline): DFQATT, SNEGSKA (reference sequence). The CDR3 bases are TGCAGTGCTAGACCTTACAGGGGGGACCAAGAGACCCAGTACTTC. Translated, it gives CSARPYRGDQETQYF.

V gene TRBV4-1 combines with J gene TRBJ1-4; D unclear. CDR1 and CDR2 from the germline V gene are MGHRA and YSYEKL. Trimming cost V 7 bases and J 6 bases, with 9 bases left between them. This CDR3 region has 12 residues. CDR3 DNA sequence: TGCGCCAGCAAGGAGAAGTATGAAAAACTGTTTTTT. Translated: CASKEKYEKLFF.

The gene calls are TRBV19 and TRBJ1-1, with 9 bases that match TRBD1. The germline gives CDR1 LNHDA, CDR2 SQIVND (reference sequence). The CDR3 has 13 residues. Unmatched junction bases numbered 7, after V lost 6 bases and J lost 8 bases. The CDR3 sequence: CASRPPGQGEAFF. The CDR3 region has the DNA TGTGCCAGTAGGCCTCCGGGACAGGGCGAAGCTTTCTTT.

The chain joins TRBV27 to TRBJ1-1; D remains unclear. CDR3 size: 13 residues. CDR1 MNHEY and CDR2 SMNVEV come from the germline V gene (reference sequence). V lost 6 bases and J lost 5, with 13 bases in between. As DNA, the CDR3 is TGTGCCAGCAGGCTGGGTCCGGGGACTGAAGCTTTCTTT. It specifies CASRLGPGTEAFF.

The sample holds a few counts of this clonotype. The genes are TRBV27 and TRBJ2-2; perhaps TRBD1 as D (6 bases). Germline CDR1 is MNHEY and CDR2 is SMNVEV (reference sequence). This CDR3 has 13 amino acids. V shed 5 bases and J shed 6 bases, with 10 bases lying between them. The CDR3 here is CASSLQGAGELFF. The CDR3 DNA reads TGTGCCAGCAGTCTACAGGGAGCCGGGGAGCTGTTTTTT.

This clonotype was observed a handful of times. The chain links TRBV7-6 to TRBJ2-7; D is possibly TRBD2 (6 bases). CDR1 is SGHVS and CDR2 is FNYEAQ in the germline V gene. The CDR3 sequence is 14 residues long. Trimming removed 0 bases at V and 7 bases at J, with 13 bases between. Here the CDR3 DNA reads TGTGCCAGCAGCTTAGCGGAGAATCGGGGGGAGCAGTACTTC. Translating it yields CASSLAENRGEQYF.

The J gene is TRBJ2-1, the V gene TRBV12-5, with 7 bases lining up with TRBD2. V lost 3 bases and J lost 4; bases outside the gene matches: 12. Germline CDR1 and CDR2: LGHNT and FRNRAP. This CDR3 contains 17 residues. The CDR3 DNA follows: TGTGCTAGTGGTTTCCAATACGGGGGGACCGATTACAATGAGCAGTTCTTC. This codes for CASGFQYGGTDYNEQFF.

This clonotype was recorded a few times. The rearrangement uses TRBV6-5 and TRBJ2-2, with 7 bases lining up with TRBD2. Germline assignment: CDR1 MNHEY and CDR2 SVGAGI. J gave up 4 bases and V 4 bases, and 3 bases lay outside the gene matches. The CDR3 runs 14 residues. The CDR3 here is CASSWSGGTGELFF. DNA for the CDR3: TGTGCCAGCAGTTGGTCGGGGGGCACCGGGGAGCTGTTTTTT.

A word on this clonotype: Here the CDR3 omits its conserved ending phenylalanine or tryptophan, so a read error is the likely source. This chain joins TRBV10-3 and TRBJ1-2; D might be TRBD1 (6 bases). The CDR3 is 15 amino acids. Germline lookup yields CDR1 ENHRY and CDR2 SYGVKD. V lost 10 bases and J lost 2, with 20 bases in between. CDR3 DNA sequence: TGTGCCACCGATACGAATCAGGGGAGCAACTATGGCTACACCTTA. This encodes CATDTNQGSNYGYTL.

The chain combines TRBV10-3 with TRBJ1-4, with no clear D. From germline, CDR1 is ENHRY and CDR2 SYGVKD. The CDR3 length is 15 residues. V dropped 0 bases and J dropped 0 bases, with 5 bases sitting between them. The CDR3 sequence: CAISESGATNEKLFF. The DNA of the CDR3 is TGTGCCATCAGTGAGTCGGGAGCAACTAATGAAAAACTGTTTTTT.

This clonotype was picked up many times. This rearrangement joins TRBV7-8 to TRBJ2-1; 10 bases line up with TRBD2. V shed 3 bases, J shed 0 bases, and the junction held 14 bases outside the gene matches. The CDR3 sequence is 20 residues long. Germline-derived CDR1 and CDR2 are SGHVS and FQNEAQ. Here the CDR3 reads CASSFPDSSGGESSYNEQFF. The DNA of the CDR3 is TGTGCCAGCAGCTTCCCGGACTCCAGCGGGGGGGAGAGCTCCTACAATGAGCAGTTCTTC.

This rearrangement joins TRBV6-5 to TRBJ1-1, with D possibly being TRBD1 (5 bases). V dropped 0 bases and J dropped 5 bases, with 10 bases sitting between them. Germline-derived CDR1 and CDR2 are MNHEY and SVGAGI. The CDR3 runs 14 residues. The DNA of the CDR3 is TGTGCCAGCAGTTACTCGGACGGGGCAACTGAAGCTTTCTTT. As protein: CASSYSDGATEAFF.

This chain connects TRBV28 to TRBJ1-1, with D unresolved. The V end lost 8 bases, the J end lost 0 bases, and 16 bases lay between the germline ends. The germline V gene has CDR1 MDHEN and CDR2 SYDVKM. This CDR3 contains 15 residues. DNA for the CDR3: TGTGCCAGCCTCCGGGCCGAACTCTTGAACACTGAAGCTTTCTTT. This codes for CASLRAELLNTEAFF.

The table lists this clonotype with a few counts. This chain uses TRBV7-9 with TRBJ2-2, with TRBD1 as a possible D gene (6 bases). V lost 4 bases and J 7 bases, leaving 13 bases between the germline ends. The CDR3 extends over 14 amino acids. The V gene's germline CDR1 is SEHNR and CDR2 FQNEAQ (reference sequence). The CDR3 spells CASSSYRVGGELFF. CDR3 nucleotides: TGTGCCAGCAGCTCATACAGGGTCGGCGGGGAGCTGTTTTTT.

In this sample, this clonotype turned up many times. The chain uses TRBV7-2 and TRBJ2-1; D gene ambiguous. Between the trimmed V and J ends, which lost 4 bases and 5 bases, there was a span of 12 bases. This CDR3 is built from 14 residues. Germline lookup yields CDR1 SGHTA and CDR2 FQGNSA. The DNA of the CDR3 is TGTGCCAGCAGCTACTCCCACAGCGACAATGAGCAGTTCTTC. It encodes CASSYSHSDNEQFF.

This clonotype has more than one count but fewer than ten. This chain links TRBV6-5 with TRBJ1-2; 9 nucleotides align to TRBD1. The V segment lost 6 bases and the J segment 7 bases; nucleotides outside the gene matches: 6. CDR3 length equals 13 residues. The germline V gene has CDR1 MNHEY and CDR2 SVGAGI. CDR3 in DNA: TGTGCCAGCAGGCCCACAGGGGGCGTTGGCTACACCTTC. It specifies CASRPTGGVGYTF.

V is TRBV4-1 and J is TRBJ2-2, with D unclear. The CDR3 is 16 residues long. Looked up from germline, CDR1 is MGHRA and CDR2 is YSYEKL. V shed 3 bases and J shed 1 base, with 12 bases lying between them. CDR3 coding DNA: TGCGCCAGCAGCCATCCTTCGGACGGGAACACCGGGGAGCTGTTTTTT. It specifies CASSHPSDGNTGELFF.

This clonotype was picked up many times. The V call is TRBV27, the J call TRBJ2-7; D unclear. The CDR3 runs to 12 residues. Trimming stripped 5 bases from V and 1 base from J, with 6 bases between. The germline V gene encodes CDR1 MNHEY and CDR2 SMNVEV (reference sequence). For the CDR3, the DNA is TGTGCCAGCAGTATTGCGTCCTACGAGCAGTACGTC. Protein product: CASSIASYEQYV.

This clonotype appeared many times. V usage is TRBV7-6 and J usage is TRBJ2-4; 8 nucleotides align to TRBD1. Germline V gene data show CDR1 as SGHVS and CDR2 as FNYEAQ. V lost 3 bases and J lost 0; bases outside the gene matches: 19. This CDR3 spans 21 amino acids. The CDR3 DNA follows: TGTGCCAGCAGCTTTGGTCCCCCGTTCCCGGGACAGGACCTAGCCAAAAACATTCAGTACTTC. It specifies CASSFGPPFPGQDLAKNIQYF.

On this clonotype: Mismatch with germline at one junction end may stem from a read error. The chain couples TRBV2 to TRBJ1-2; the D is unclear. Germline CDR1 is SNHLY and CDR2 is FYNNEI. The CDR3 sequence is 12 residues long. CDR3 coding DNA: TGTGTCAGCCCGGCCCAAAACTATGGCTACACCTTC. It specifies CVSPAQNYGYTF.